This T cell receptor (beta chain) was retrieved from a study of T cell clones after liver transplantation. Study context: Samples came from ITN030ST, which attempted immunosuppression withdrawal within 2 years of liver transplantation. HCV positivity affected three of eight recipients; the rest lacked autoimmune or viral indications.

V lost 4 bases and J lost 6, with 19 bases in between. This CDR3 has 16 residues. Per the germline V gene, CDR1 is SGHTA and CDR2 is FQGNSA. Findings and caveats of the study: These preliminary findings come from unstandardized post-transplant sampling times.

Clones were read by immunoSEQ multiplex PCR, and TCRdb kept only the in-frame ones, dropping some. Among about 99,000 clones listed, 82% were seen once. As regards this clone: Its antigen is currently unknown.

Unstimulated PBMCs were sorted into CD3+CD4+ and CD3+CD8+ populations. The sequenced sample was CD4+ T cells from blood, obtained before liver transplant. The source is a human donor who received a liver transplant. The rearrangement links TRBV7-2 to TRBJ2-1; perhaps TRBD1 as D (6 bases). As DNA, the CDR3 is TGTGCCAGCAGCTCTCAGGGGTTATGGCGCCTCAATGAGCAGTTCTTC. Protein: CASSSQGLWRLNEQFF.